These 30 T cell receptor beta chains were all obtained from the same sample, sequenced in a study of cytomegalovirus exposure and HLA in healthy donors. The primer mix had 60 Vbeta and 13 Jbeta primers. Sequencing used immunoSEQ multiplex PCR; TCRdb keeps in-frame clones, though not all of them. Of tens of thousands of clones in the sample, 60% to 70% were seen once. The specimen was PBMCs. All receptors derive from a man aged 40-49 years in good health and CMV-seropositive.

This sequence joins TRBV28 and TRBJ2-5; tentatively, D is TRBD1 (6 bases). Germline assignment: CDR1 MDHEN and CDR2 SYDVKM. Trimming took off 5 bases at V and 2 bases at J, with 12 bases between the two ends. The CDR3 has 14 amino acids. In DNA form, the CDR3 reads TGTGCCAGCAGTCGCGGACAGATGCAAGAGACCCAGTACTTC. Its translation: CASSRGQMQETQYF.

This chain connects TRBV19 to TRBJ2-3, with 8 bases fitting TRBD1. The CDR3 spans 14 residues. V lost 10 bases to trimming and J lost 1 base; unmatched junction nucleotides: 7. Per the germline V gene, CDR1 is LNHDA and CDR2 is SQIVND (reference sequence). CDR3 region: CAIGLTGGTDTQYF. In nucleotides, the CDR3 is TGTGCCATCGGACTGACAGGGGGCACAGATACGCAGTATTTT.

The chain is built from TRBV28 and TRBJ2-2; D is undetermined. The V gene's germline CDR1 is MDHEN and CDR2 SYDVKM. The CDR3 spans 12 residues. Between the trimmed V and J ends, which lost 5 bases and 5 bases, there was a span of 6 bases. The CDR3 DNA reads as TGTGCCAGCAGTCTCAGAACCGGGGAGCTGTTTTTT. Protein: CASSLRTGELFF.

The chain carries TRBV19 and TRBJ1-3; 8 bases are shared with TRBD1. Germline V gene sequence: CDR1 LNHDA, CDR2 SQIVND (reference sequence). This CDR3 is built from 16 residues. The V segment lost 5 bases and the J segment 2 bases; nucleotides outside the gene matches: 8. Here the CDR3 DNA reads TGTGCCAGTAGTTTAACGACAGGGGCGGCTGGAAACACCATATATTTT. This encodes CASSLTTGAAGNTIYF.

This chain links TRBV5-1 with TRBJ1-4; 10 bases align to TRBD1. V was clipped by 2 bases and J by 10 bases; unmatched bases: 5. The CDR3 is 14 amino acids. Germline CDR1 reads SGHRS; CDR2 reads YFSETQ. CDR3 DNA: TGCGCCAGCAGCTTAGGGACAGGGGAGAGAAAACTGTTTTTT. Translated: CASSLGTGERKLFF.

This clone has just a few counts. V usage is TRBV19 and J usage is TRBJ2-6; TRBD1 might be the D (6 bases). In germline, CDR1 is LNHDA, CDR2 SQIVND (reference sequence). This CDR3 region has 16 residues. V lost 4 bases and J lost 4, with 14 bases in between. The CDR3, as DNA: TGTGCCAGTAGTAGGGCAGGGGTGCTCGGGGCCAACGTCCTGACTTTC. This translates into CASSRAGVLGANVLTF.

The chain uses TRBV7-9 and TRBJ1-5; D gene unclear. CDR1 SEHNR and CDR2 FQNEAQ come from the germline V gene (reference sequence). V lost 0 bases and J lost 0, with 6 bases in between. This CDR3 spans 15 amino acids. CDR3 sequence: CASSLAGDSNQPQHF. CDR3 bases: TGTGCCAGCAGCTTAGCGGGAGATAGCAATCAGCCCCAGCATTTT.

There are a few counts of this clone. The V and J genes are TRBV30 and TRBJ1-2; D unclear. CDR3 size: 15 residues. Deletions cut 1 base from V and 4 bases from J, with 16 bases between. Germline values: CDR1 GTSNPN, CDR2 SVGIG (reference sequence). CDR3 region: CAWSAPIWESYGYTF. The CDR3 DNA reads TGTGCCTGGAGTGCCCCCATATGGGAGAGCTATGGCTACACCTTC.

The rearrangement uses TRBV27 and TRBJ2-7, with D possibly TRBD1 on 6 matching bases. The V end was cut by 5 bases, the J end by 3 bases, with 14 bases between. The CDR3 contains 14 residues. Per the germline V gene, CDR1 is MNHEY and CDR2 is SMNVEV (reference sequence). For the CDR3, the DNA is TGTGCCAGCAGTCCCCAGGGGCAGTACTACGAGCAGTACTTC. Translated, it gives CASSPQGQYYEQYF.

This clone was counted a single time. The gene calls are TRBV15 and TRBJ2-7; D possibly corresponds to TRBD2 (5 bases). The V and J ends lost 0 bases and 0 bases respectively, with 12 bases between them. The CDR3 has 16 amino acids. The germline gives CDR1 LNHNV, CDR2 YYDKDF (reference sequence). The CDR3 loop is CATSRDLGDYSYEQYF. The DNA of the CDR3 is TGTGCCACCAGCAGAGATCTTGGAGACTACTCCTACGAGCAGTACTTC.

This chain connects TRBV19 to TRBJ1-2; D is uncertain. CDR1 LNHDA and CDR2 SQIVND come from the germline V gene (reference sequence). There are 15 residues in the CDR3. V was trimmed by 9 bases and J by 1 base, leaving 18 bases between them. CDR3 sequence reads: CASLPRLLDNYGYTF. The CDR3 nucleotides are TGTGCCAGCCTCCCCCGTCTTTTAGATAACTATGGCTACACCTTC.

The rearrangement uses TRBV30 and TRBJ2-2, with unresolved D. The CDR3 has 12 residues. Germline V gene data show CDR1 as GTSNPN and CDR2 as SVGIG (reference sequence). V was trimmed by 2 bases and J by 9 bases, leaving 10 bases between them. In DNA form, the CDR3 reads TGTGCCTGGAGTAAATCGTCTCGGGAGCTGTTTTTT. Its protein is CAWSKSSRELFF.

This chain connects TRBV7-2 to TRBJ2-5; D ambiguous. CDR1 and CDR2 (germline): SGHTA, FQGNSA. Trimming removed 5 bases from V and 4 bases from J, with 11 bases in between. This CDR3 comprises 13 residues. CDR3 nucleotides: TGTGCCAGCAGCCAACCTAATTTAGAGACCCAGTACTTC. This codes for CASSQPNLETQYF.

The rearrangement links TRBV7-9 to TRBJ2-2; 10 nucleotides match TRBD2. The CDR3 is made up of 17 amino acids. CDR1 and CDR2 from the germline V gene are SEHNR and FQNEAQ (reference sequence). Unmatched junction bases numbered 7, after V lost 2 bases and J lost 4 bases. This CDR3 is CASSLISSSGGTGELFF. In DNA, the CDR3 is TGTGCCAGCAGCTTAATCTCCTCTAGCGGGGGCACCGGGGAGCTGTTTTTT.

J is TRBJ1-2 and V is TRBV28, with D perhaps matching TRBD1 (5 bases). The CDR3 is 14 amino acids. Germline V gives CDR1 MDHEN, CDR2 SYDVKM. V gave up 10 bases and J gave up 5 bases, with 20 bases separating them. In DNA form, the CDR3 reads TGTGCCATAGTGGATGGGAGGGGATCTTATGGCTACACCTTC. Its protein product is CAIVDGRGSYGYTF.

The chain recombines TRBV5-1 with TRBJ2-7; 7 bases line up with TRBD1. The CDR3 is 13 amino acids. V lost 6 bases to trimming and J lost 4 bases; unmatched junction nucleotides: 7. The germline V gene has CDR1 SGHRS and CDR2 YFSETQ. CDR3 in DNA: TGCGCCAGCACAACAGGGGAAAGGTACGAGCAGTACTTC. It encodes CASTTGERYEQYF.

The rearrangement links TRBV4-1 to TRBJ2-5; 8 bases align to TRBD1. CDR1 is MGHRA, CDR2 YSYEKL, per germline. This CDR3 is built from 17 residues. With V trimmed by 3 bases and J by 1 base, 10 bases remained unmatched. CDR3 sequence (DNA): TGCGCCAGCAGCCAGGGGGACAGGCGCCCGATCCAAGAGACCCAGTACTTC. This codes for CASSQGDRRPIQETQYF.

The chain links TRBV4-2 to TRBJ2-7; TRBD1 is a possible D gene (5 bases). Germline CDR1 reads LGHNA; CDR2 reads YNFKEQ. The CDR3 length is 13 residues. Deletions cut 0 bases from V and 6 bases from J, with 9 bases between. CDR3 DNA: TGTGCCAGCAGCCAAGAAGGGGCTGGCGAGCAGTACTTC. Its translation is CASSQEGAGEQYF.

This clone came up a few times. J is TRBJ2-1 and V is TRBV7-6; TRBD1 matches 9 bases. V shed 5 bases, J shed 9 bases, and the junction held 17 bases outside the gene matches. CDR3 length equals 17 residues. Germline V lookup: CDR1 SGHVS, CDR2 FNYEAQ. Here the CDR3 DNA reads TGTGCCAGCAGCACCACAGCGCCGGGACAGGGTTCTCCTGAGCAGTTCTTC. This encodes CASSTTAPGQGSPEQFF.

The chain carries TRBV7-2 and TRBJ1-2, with a possible D match to TRBD1 (6 bases). V was pared by 2 bases and J by 6 bases, with 10 bases between. CDR3 size: 13 residues. Germline CDR1 reads SGHTA; CDR2 reads FQGNSA. CDR3 sequence: CASSLMSGDGYTF. CDR3 coding DNA: TGTGCCAGCAGCTTAATGTCAGGGGATGGCTACACCTTC. Supplemented by reference TRBV7-2 and TRBJ1-2, the full variable domain reads GAGVSQSPSNKVTEKGKDVELRCDPISGHTALYWYRQSLGQGLEFLIYFQGNSAPDKSGLPSDRFSAERTGGSVSTLTIQRTQQEDSAVYLCASSLMSGDGYTFGSGTRLTVV.

This clone came up a few times. This chain connects TRBV7-2 to TRBJ1-1, with D perhaps TRBD1 (6 bases). Trimming took off 1 base at V and 6 bases at J, with 21 bases between the two ends. Germline V CDR1 and CDR2: SGHTA, FQGNSA. This CDR3 has 17 amino acids. The CDR3 DNA reads as TGTGCCAGCAGCTTAGTAGTCGGACAGCTCTCCCCTTCTGAAGCTTTCTTT. Translated: CASSLVVGQLSPSEAFF.

The rearrangement uses TRBV14 and TRBJ1-1; D is ambiguous. The germline V gene has CDR1 SGHDN and CDR2 FVKESK. V was clipped by 1 base and J by 11 bases, with 14 bases between them. The CDR3 extends over 13 amino acids. The CDR3 DNA follows: TGTGCCAGCAGCCAAGGTGGAGGGTTGGGCGCTTTCTTT. It encodes CASSQGGGLGAFF. The full variable domain, its missing parts supplied by reference TRBV14 and TRBJ1-1, is EAGVTQFPSHSVIEKGQTVTLRCDPISGHDNLYWYRRVMGKEIKFLLHFVKESKQDESGMPNNRFLAERTGGTYSTLKVQPAELEDSGVYFCASSQGGGLGAFFGQGTRLTVV.

This clone has a single count. The rearrangement uses TRBV11-2 and TRBJ2-7, with no clear D. Trimming stripped 3 bases from V and 7 bases from J, with 7 bases between. Germline V gives CDR1 SGHAT, CDR2 FQNNGV. This CDR3 has 11 residues. CDR3 loop: CASSLSLEQYF. CDR3 in DNA: TGTGCCAGCAGCTTGAGCCTGGAGCAGTACTTC. Together with reference TRBV11-2 and TRBJ2-7, the CDR3 gives the full variable domain: EAGVAQSPRYKIIEKRQSVAFWCNPISGHATLYWYQQILGQGPKLLIQFQNNGVVDDSQLPKDRFSAERLKGVDSTLKIQPAKLEDSAVYLCASSLSLEQYFGPGTRLTVT.

The chain links TRBV19 to TRBJ1-2; D might be TRBD1 (5 bases). This CDR3 is 14 amino acids long. Trimming removed 7 bases from V and 4 bases from J, with 16 bases in between. Per the germline V gene, CDR1 is LNHDA and CDR2 is SQIVND (reference sequence). CDR3 sequence: CASTEAGLSYGYTF. DNA of the CDR3: TGTGCCAGTACCGAGGCAGGGTTAAGCTATGGCTACACCTTC.

The V and J genes are TRBV9 and TRBJ2-3, with a tentative D call TRBD1 (5 bases). The germline gives CDR1 SGDLS, CDR2 YYNGEE. Trimming took off 0 bases at V and 0 bases at J, with 11 bases between the two ends. The CDR3 consists of 16 residues. The CDR3 sequence: CASSVVGQGSTDTQYF. CDR3 sequence (DNA): TGTGCCAGCAGCGTAGTAGGTCAGGGAAGCACAGATACGCAGTATTTT.

The chain is built from TRBV10-2 and TRBJ1-6, with D perhaps TRBD1 (5 bases). The ends were cut back, 6 bases at V and 0 bases at J, with 18 bases in the middle. This CDR3 region has 18 residues. Germline V lookup: CDR1 WSHSY, CDR2 SAAADI. CDR3 region: CASRVRDSLSSYNSPLHF. The CDR3 DNA reads TGCGCCAGCAGGGTTAGAGACAGCTTGAGCTCCTATAATTCACCCCTCCACTTT.

This chain connects TRBV28 to TRBJ2-1; D is uncertain. The germline V and J ends were trimmed by 1 base and 7 bases, with 11 bases remaining between them. The germline CDR1 and CDR2 sequences are MDHEN and SYDVKM. This CDR3 is 14 amino acids long. CDR3 coding DNA: TGTGCCAGCAGTTTATCGAATCGGCGGAATGAGCAGTTCTTC. This encodes CASSLSNRRNEQFF.

The table lists this clone with a few counts. The chain has TRBV12-2 and TRBJ1-5; the table gives TRBD1 as D, unverified against the DNA. TRBV12-2 is shown as a pseudogene. The CDR3 consists of 16 residues. CDR3 loop: CASRYGTEDSNQPQHF. The CDR3 coding sequence is TGTGCAAGTCGCTACGGGACAGAAGATAGCAATCAGCCCCAGCATTTT.

For the CDR3, the DNA is TGTGCCAGCAGCTGGCCCTATCAGGGGTCTAACTATGGCTACACCTTC. Translating it yields CASSWPYQGSNYGYTF. This sequence joins TRBV5-6 and TRBJ1-2; perhaps TRBD1 as D (6 bases). Germline lookup yields CDR1 SGHDT and CDR2 YYEEEE. Trimming took 3 bases from V and 0 from J, leaving 15 bases between them. The CDR3 extends over 16 amino acids.

J is TRBJ2-1 and V is TRBV19; 8 nucleotides agree with TRBD2. CDR1 and CDR2 (germline): LNHDA, SQIVND (reference sequence). V trimming: 6 bases; J trimming: 6 bases; junction bases outside the gene matches: 7. The CDR3 totals 14 residues. The CDR3 sequence is CASRPGGGPNEQFF. The DNA of the CDR3 is TGTGCCAGTAGGCCCGGGGGGGGGCCCAATGAGCAGTTCTTC.